This T cell receptor beta chain comes out of a study of T cell changes during pregnancy in multiple sclerosis. The CDR3 length is 14 residues. Trimming cost V 6 bases and J 0 bases; bases outside gene matches: 5. CDR1 is MNHEY and CDR2 is SMNVEV in the germline V gene (reference sequence). Repertoires were generated with immunoSEQ multiplex PCR, while TCRdb's copy carries only in-frame clones and drops some. In the table there are approximately 50,000 clones, about nine tenths of which are singletons. This receptor was taken from a female donor in good health, enrolled as a control in a pregnancy study. The sequencing used peripheral blood, collected in the third trimester of pregnancy. V gene TRBV27 combines with J gene TRBJ2-7; TRBD2 agrees at 7 bases. The CDR3 DNA sequence: TGTGCCAGCAGACGGGGGGAGAGCTCCTACGAGCAGTACTTC. This gives the protein CASRRGESSYEQYF.